This TCR beta chain came from a study of vaccination effects on CD4 cells after COVID-19. Study overall: BNT162b2 vaccine or mRNA-1273 vaccine was given to participants in two doses. Around 2 million PBMC per well were cultured with around 10 IU/ml IL-2 and roughly 10 ug/ml peptides.

Assay used: immunoSEQ multiplex PCR; TCRdb lists only in-frame clones, some missing. The sample carries 40,000 to 60,000 clones, approximately 81% recorded once. With regard to this clone: The antigen is not known.

Study-level findings and limits: Whether induced by infection or by vaccine, clones showed marked clonal contraction late after vaccination.

Looked up from germline, CDR1 is SGHTA and CDR2 is FQGNSA. V shed 4 bases and J 0 bases; nucleotides not matched to a gene: 4. There are 15 residues in the CDR3. After more than 9 days in culture, the CD4+ T cells were isolated. The chain combines TRBV7-2 with TRBJ2-3, with 7 nucleotides matching TRBD2. The TCR comes from a human donor who had a prior SARS-CoV-2 infection. Specimen: CD4+ T cells from PBMCs cultured without peptide, collected before COVID-19 vaccination. As DNA, the CDR3 is TGTGCCAGCAGCTATAGGCGGGAGAGCACAGATACGCAGTATTTT. Amino acid sequence: CASSYRRESTDTQYF.